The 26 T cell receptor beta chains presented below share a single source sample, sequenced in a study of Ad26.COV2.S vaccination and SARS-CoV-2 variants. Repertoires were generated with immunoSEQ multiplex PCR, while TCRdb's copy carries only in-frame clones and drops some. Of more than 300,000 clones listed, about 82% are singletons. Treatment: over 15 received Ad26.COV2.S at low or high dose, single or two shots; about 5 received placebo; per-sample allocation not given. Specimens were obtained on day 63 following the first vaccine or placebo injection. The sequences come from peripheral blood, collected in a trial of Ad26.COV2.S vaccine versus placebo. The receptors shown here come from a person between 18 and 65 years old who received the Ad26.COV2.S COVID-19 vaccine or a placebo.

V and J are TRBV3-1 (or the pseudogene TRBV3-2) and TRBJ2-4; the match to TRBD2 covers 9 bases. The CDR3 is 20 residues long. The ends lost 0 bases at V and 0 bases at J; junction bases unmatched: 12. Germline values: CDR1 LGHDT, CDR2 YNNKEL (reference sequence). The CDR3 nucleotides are TGTGCCAGCAGCCAAGATATGGGACTAGCCCACCGGCTAGCCAAAAACATTCAGTACTTC. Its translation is CASSQDMGLAHRLAKNIQYF.

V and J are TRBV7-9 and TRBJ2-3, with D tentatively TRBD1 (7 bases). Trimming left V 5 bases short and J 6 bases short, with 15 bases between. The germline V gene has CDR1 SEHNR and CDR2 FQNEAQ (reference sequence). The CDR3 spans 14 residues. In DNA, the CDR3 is TGTGCCAGCAGCCGAATATCAGGGGGGGATACGCAGTATTTT. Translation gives CASSRISGGDTQYF.

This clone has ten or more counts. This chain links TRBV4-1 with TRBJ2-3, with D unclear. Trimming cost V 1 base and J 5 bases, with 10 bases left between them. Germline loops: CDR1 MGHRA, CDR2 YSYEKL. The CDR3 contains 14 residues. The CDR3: CASSQGPAEDTQYF. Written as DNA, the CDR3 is TGCGCCAGCAGCCAAGGGCCAGCCGAAGATACGCAGTATTTT.

The CDR3: CASSLGGQTSNYGYTF. DNA of the CDR3: TGTGCCAGCAGCTTAGGTGGTCAGACCTCTAACTATGGCTACACCTTC. The rearrangement links TRBV7-9 to TRBJ1-2, with D unclear. Per germline, CDR1 SEHNR and CDR2 FQNEAQ (reference sequence). The V gene lost 1 base and the J gene lost 0 bases, with 12 bases spanning the gap. The CDR3 loop spans 16 amino acids. The full variable domain, in which reference TRBV7-9 and TRBJ1-2 provide the parts outside the CDR3, is DTGVSQNPRHKITKRGQNVTFRCDPISEHNRLYWYRQTLGQGPEFLTYFQNEAQLEKSRLLSDRFSAERPKGSFSTLEIQRTEQGDSAMYLCASSLGGQTSNYGYTFGSGTRLTVV.

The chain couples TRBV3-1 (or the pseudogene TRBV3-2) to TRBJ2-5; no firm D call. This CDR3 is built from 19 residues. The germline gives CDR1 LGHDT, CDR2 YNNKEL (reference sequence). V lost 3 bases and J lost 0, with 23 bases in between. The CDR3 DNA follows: TGTGCCAGCAGCCAGAATCAGGCGCGGTGGACCCGGTACCAAGAGACCCAGTACTTC. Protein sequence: CASSQNQARWTRYQETQYF.

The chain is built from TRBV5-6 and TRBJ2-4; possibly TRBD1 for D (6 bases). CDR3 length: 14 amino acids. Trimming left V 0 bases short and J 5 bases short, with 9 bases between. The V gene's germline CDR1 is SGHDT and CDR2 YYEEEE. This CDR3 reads CASSLAQGENIQYF. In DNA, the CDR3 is TGTGCCAGCAGCTTGGCACAGGGCGAAAACATTCAGTACTTC.

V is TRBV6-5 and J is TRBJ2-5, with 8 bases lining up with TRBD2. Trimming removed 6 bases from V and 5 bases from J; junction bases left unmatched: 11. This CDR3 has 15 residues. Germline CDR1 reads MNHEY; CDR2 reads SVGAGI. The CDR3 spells CASSRNGGAGETQYF. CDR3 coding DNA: TGTGCCAGCAGCCGGAACGGGGGGGCGGGGGAGACCCAGTACTTC.

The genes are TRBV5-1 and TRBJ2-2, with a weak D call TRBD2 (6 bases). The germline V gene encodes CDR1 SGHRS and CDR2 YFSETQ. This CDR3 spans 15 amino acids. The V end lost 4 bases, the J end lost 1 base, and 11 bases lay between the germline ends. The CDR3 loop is CASSPGTLNTGELFF. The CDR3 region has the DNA TGCGCCAGCAGCCCCGGGACTTTGAACACCGGGGAGCTGTTTTTT.

The CDR3, as DNA: TGTGCCAGCAGCTTAAACTCTTGGACAGATACGAACACCGGGGAGCTGTTTTTT. Translated, it gives CASSLNSWTDTNTGELFF. J is TRBJ2-2 and V is TRBV11-3; D possibly corresponds to TRBD1 (6 bases). Trimming removed 2 bases at V and 0 bases at J, with 16 bases between. Germline CDR1 and CDR2: SGHNT and YENEEA. The CDR3 loop spans 18 amino acids.

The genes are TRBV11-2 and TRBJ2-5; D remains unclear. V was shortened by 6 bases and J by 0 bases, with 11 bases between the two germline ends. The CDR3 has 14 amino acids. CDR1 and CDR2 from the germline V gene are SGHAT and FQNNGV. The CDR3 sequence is CASRTQQNQETQYF. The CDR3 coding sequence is TGTGCCAGCAGAACACAACAGAACCAAGAGACCCAGTACTTC. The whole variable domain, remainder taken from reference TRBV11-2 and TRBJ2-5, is EAGVAQSPRYKIIEKRQSVAFWCNPISGHATLYWYQQILGQGPKLLIQFQNNGVVDDSQLPKDRFSAERLKGVDSTLKIQPAKLEDSAVYLCASRTQQNQETQYFGPGTRLLVL.

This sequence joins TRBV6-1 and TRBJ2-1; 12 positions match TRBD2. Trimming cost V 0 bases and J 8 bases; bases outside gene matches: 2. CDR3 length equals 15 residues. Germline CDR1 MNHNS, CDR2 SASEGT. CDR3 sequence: CASSEAGTSGYEQFF. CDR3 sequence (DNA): TGTGCCAGCAGTGAAGCCGGGACTAGCGGGTATGAGCAGTTCTTC.

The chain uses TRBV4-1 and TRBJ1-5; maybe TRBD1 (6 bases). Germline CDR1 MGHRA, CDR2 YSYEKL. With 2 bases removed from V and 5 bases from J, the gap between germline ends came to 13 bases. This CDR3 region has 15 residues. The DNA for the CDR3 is TGCGCCAGCAGCCAAAATTCGGCAGGGGATCAGCCCCAGCATTTT. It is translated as CASSQNSAGDQPQHF.

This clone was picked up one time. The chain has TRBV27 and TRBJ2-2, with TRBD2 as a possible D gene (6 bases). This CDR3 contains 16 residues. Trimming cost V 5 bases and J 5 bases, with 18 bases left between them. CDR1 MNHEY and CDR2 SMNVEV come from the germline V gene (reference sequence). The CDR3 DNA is TGTGCCAGCAGTCCCCCGGAGGGAGATAAGACCGGGGAGCTGTTTTTT. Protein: CASSPPEGDKTGELFF.

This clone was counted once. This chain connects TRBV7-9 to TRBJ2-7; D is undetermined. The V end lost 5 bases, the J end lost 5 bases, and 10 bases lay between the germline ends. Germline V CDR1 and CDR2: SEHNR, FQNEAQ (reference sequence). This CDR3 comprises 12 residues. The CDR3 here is CASSRRRDEQYF. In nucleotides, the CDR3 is TGTGCCAGCAGCCGACGCCGAGACGAGCAGTACTTC. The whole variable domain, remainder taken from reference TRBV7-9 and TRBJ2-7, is DTGVSQNPRHKITKRGQNVTFRCDPISEHNRLYWYRQTLGQGPEFLTYFQNEAQLEKSRLLSDRFSAERPKGSFSTLEIQRTEQGDSAMYLCASSRRRDEQYFGPGTRLTVT.

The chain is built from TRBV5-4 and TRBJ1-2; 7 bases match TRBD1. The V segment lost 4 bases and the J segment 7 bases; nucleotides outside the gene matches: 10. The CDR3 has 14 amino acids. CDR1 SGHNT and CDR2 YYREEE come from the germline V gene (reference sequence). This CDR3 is CASSQGDRPIGYTF. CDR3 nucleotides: TGTGCCAGCAGCCAGGGGGACAGACCTATTGGCTACACCTTC.

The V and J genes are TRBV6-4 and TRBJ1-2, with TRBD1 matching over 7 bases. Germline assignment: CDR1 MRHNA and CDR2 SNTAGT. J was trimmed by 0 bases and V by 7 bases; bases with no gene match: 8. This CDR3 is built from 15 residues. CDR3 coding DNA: TGTGCCAGCAACCCAGACAGGGCGACTAACTATGGCTACACCTTC. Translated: CASNPDRATNYGYTF.

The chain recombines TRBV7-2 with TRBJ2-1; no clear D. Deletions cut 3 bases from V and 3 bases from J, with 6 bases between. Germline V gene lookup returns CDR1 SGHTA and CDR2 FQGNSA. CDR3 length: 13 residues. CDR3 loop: CASSLWVYNEQFF. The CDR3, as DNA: TGTGCCAGCAGCTTGTGGGTCTACAATGAGCAGTTCTTC. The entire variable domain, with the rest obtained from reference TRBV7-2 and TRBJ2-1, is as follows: GAGVSQSPSNKVTEKGKDVELRCDPISGHTALYWYRQSLGQGLEFLIYFQGNSAPDKSGLPSDRFSAERTGGSVSTLTIQRTQQEDSAVYLCASSLWVYNEQFFGPGTRLTVL.

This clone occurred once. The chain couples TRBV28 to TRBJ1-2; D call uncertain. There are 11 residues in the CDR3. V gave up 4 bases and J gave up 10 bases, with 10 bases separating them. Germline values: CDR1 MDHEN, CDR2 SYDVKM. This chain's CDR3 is CASSSGVFYTF. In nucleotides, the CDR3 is TGTGCCAGCAGTTCTGGTGTCTTCTACACCTTC.

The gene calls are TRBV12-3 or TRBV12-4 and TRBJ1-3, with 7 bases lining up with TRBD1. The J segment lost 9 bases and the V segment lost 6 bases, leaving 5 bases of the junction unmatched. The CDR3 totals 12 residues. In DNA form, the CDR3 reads TGTGCCAGCAGCCCAACAGGGGTCACCATATATTTT. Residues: CASSPTGVTIYF.

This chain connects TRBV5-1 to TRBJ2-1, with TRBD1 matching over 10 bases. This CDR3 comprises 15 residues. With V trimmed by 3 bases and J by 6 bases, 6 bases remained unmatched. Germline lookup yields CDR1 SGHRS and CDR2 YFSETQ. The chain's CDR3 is CASSSSGTGVNEQFF. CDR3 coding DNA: TGCGCCAGCAGCTCCTCCGGGACAGGGGTCAATGAGCAGTTCTTC.

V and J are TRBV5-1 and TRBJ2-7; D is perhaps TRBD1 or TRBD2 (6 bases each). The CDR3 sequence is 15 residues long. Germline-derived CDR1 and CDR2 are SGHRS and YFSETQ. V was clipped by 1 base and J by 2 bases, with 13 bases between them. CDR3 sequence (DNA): TGCGCCAGCAGCTTGCTCATGGGGGGCCCCTACGAGCAGTACTTC. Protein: CASSLLMGGPYEQYF.

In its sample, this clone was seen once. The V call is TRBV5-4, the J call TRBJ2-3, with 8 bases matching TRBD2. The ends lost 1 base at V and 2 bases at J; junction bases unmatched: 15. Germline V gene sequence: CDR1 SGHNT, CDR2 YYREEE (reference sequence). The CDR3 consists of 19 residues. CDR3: CASSLPTPGAGGFTDTQYF. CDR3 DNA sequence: TGTGCCAGCAGCTTGCCTACCCCGGGTGCGGGGGGCTTCACAGATACGCAGTATTTT.

CDR3 protein: CASSQRSSGANVLTF. In DNA, the CDR3 is TGTGCCAGCAGCCAAAGGTCCTCTGGGGCCAACGTCCTGACTTTC. This rearrangement joins TRBV7-9 to TRBJ2-6, with D uncertain. V was trimmed by 5 bases and J by 0 bases, leaving 8 bases between them. The CDR3 length is 15 residues. Germline-derived CDR1 and CDR2 are SEHNR and FQNEAQ (reference sequence). Using reference TRBV7-9 and TRBJ2-6 for the parts outside the CDR3, the full variable domain is DTGVSQNPRHKITKRGQNVTFRCDPISEHNRLYWYRQTLGQGPEFLTYFQNEAQLEKSRLLSDRFSAERPKGSFSTLEIQRTEQGDSAMYLCASSQRSSGANVLTFGAGSRLTVL.

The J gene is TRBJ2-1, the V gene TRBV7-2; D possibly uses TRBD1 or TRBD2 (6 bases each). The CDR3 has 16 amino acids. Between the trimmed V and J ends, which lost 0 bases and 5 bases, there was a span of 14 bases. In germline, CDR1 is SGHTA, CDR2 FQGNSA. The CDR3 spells CASSLAGAGGNNEQFF. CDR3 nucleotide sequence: TGTGCCAGCAGCTTAGCGGGGGCGGGCGGGAACAATGAGCAGTTCTTC.

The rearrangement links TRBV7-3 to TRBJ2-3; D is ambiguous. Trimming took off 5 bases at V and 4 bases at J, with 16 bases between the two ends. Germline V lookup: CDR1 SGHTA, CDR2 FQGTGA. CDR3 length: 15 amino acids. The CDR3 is CASSPSGGRADTQYF. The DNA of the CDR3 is TGTGCCAGCAGCCCCTCGGGCGGTAGGGCAGATACGCAGTATTTT.

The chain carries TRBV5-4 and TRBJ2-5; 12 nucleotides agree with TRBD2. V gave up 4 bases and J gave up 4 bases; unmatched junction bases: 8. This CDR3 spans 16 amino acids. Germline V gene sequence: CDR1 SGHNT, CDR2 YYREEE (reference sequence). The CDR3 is CASSRSSGGAGETQYF. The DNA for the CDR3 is TGTGCCAGCAGCCGATCTAGCGGGGGGGCCGGAGAGACCCAGTACTTC.